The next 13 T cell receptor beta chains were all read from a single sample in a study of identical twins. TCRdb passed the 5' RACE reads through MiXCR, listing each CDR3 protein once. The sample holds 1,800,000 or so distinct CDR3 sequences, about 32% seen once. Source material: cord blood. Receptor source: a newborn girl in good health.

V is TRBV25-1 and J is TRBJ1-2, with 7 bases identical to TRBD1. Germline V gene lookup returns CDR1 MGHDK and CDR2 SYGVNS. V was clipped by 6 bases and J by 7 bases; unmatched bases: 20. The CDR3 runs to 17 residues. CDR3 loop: CASSPRGRGLIDSGYTF. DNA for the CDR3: TGTGCCAGCAGCCCAAGGGGCAGGGGGTTGATTGATAGTGGCTACACCTTC.

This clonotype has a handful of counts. The chain's CDR3 is CASSTTGGSYNEQFF. The CDR3 DNA follows: TGTGCCAGCAGTACGACAGGGGGCTCCTACAATGAGCAGTTCTTC. The chain couples TRBV7-9 to TRBJ2-1; 9 bases agree with TRBD1. The CDR3 length is 15 residues. Germline lookup yields CDR1 SEHNR and CDR2 FQNEAQ (reference sequence). V was pared by 6 bases and J by 0 bases, with 3 bases of the junction left unmatched.

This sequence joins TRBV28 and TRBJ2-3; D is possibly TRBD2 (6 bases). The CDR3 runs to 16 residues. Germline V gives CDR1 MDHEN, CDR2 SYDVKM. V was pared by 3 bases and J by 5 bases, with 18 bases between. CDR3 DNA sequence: TGTGCCAGCAGTTTGGGGACTTCCTCGAGGGGAGATACGCAGTATTTT. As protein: CASSLGTSSRGDTQYF.

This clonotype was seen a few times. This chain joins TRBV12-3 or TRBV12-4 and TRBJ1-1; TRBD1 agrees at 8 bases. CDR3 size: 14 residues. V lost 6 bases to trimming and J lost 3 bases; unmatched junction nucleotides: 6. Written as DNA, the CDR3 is TGTGCCAGCAGCTTCGGACAGGGCGACACTGAAGCTTTCTTT. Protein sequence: CASSFGQGDTEAFF.

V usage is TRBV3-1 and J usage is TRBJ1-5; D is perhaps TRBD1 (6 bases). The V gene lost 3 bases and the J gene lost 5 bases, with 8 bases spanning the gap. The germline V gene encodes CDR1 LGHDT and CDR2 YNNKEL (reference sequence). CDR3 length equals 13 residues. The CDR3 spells CASSQYRDQPQHF. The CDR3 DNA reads TGTGCCAGCAGCCAGTACAGGGATCAGCCCCAGCATTTT.

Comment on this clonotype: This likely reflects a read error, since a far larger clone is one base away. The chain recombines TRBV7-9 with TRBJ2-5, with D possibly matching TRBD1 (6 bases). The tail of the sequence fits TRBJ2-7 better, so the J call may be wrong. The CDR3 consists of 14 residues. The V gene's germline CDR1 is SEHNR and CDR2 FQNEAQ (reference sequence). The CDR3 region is CASSLDRVSCEQYF. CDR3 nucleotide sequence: TGTGCCAGCAGCTTAGACAGGGTCTCCTGCGAGCAGTACTTC.

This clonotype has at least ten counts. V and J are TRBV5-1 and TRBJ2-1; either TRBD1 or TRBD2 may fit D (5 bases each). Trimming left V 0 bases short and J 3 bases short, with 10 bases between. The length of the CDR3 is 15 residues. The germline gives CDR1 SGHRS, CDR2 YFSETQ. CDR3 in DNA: TGCGCCAGCAGCTTGGTGGGACGGAACTACAATGAGCAGTTCTTC. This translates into CASSLVGRNYNEQFF.

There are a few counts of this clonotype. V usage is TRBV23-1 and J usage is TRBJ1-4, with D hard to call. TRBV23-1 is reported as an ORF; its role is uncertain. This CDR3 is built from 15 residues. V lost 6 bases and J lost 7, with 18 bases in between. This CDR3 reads CASSRKGFWSEKLFF. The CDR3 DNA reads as TGCGCCAGCAGCCGAAAGGGTTTTTGGTCTGAAAAACTGTTTTTT.

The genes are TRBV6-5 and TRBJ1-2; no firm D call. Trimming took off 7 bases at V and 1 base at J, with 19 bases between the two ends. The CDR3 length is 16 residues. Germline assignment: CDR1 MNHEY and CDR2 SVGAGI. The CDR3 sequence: CASNFQMTDFNYGYTF. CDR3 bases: TGTGCCAGCAATTTTCAAATGACGGACTTTAACTATGGCTACACCTTC.

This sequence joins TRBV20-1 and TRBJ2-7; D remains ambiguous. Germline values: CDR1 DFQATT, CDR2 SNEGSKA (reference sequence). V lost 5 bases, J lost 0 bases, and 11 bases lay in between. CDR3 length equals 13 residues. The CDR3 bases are TGCAGTGCTCACGGACGGACCTCCTACGAGCAGTACTTC. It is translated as CSAHGRTSYEQYF.

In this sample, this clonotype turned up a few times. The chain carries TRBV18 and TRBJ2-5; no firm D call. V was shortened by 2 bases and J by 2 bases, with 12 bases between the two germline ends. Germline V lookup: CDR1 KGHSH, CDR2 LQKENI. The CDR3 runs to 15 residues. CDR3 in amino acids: CASSPIVGIQETQYF. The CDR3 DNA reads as TGTGCCAGCTCACCAATCGTGGGAATTCAAGAGACCCAGTACTTC.

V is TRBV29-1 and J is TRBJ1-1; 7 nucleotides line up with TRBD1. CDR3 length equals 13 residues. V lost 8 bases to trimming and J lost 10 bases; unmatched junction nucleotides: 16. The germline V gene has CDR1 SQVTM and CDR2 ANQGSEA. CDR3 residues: CSTLDRRVGGAFF. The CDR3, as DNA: TGCAGCACCTTGGACAGGCGGGTCGGGGGAGCTTTCTTT. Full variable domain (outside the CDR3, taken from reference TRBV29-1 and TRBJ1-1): SAVISQKPSRDICQRGTSLTIQCQVDSQVTMMFWYRQQPGQSLTLIATANQGSEATYESGFVIDKFPISRPNLTFSTLTVSNMSPEDSSIYLCSTLDRRVGGAFFGQGTRLTVV.

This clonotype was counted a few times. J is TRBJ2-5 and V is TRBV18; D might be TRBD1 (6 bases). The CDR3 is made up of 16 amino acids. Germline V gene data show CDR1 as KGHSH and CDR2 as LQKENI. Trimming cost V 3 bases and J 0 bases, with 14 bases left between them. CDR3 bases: TGTGCCAGCTCACCTCTAGGCAGGGGCCACCAAGAGACCCAGTACTTC. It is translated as CASSPLGRGHQETQYF.